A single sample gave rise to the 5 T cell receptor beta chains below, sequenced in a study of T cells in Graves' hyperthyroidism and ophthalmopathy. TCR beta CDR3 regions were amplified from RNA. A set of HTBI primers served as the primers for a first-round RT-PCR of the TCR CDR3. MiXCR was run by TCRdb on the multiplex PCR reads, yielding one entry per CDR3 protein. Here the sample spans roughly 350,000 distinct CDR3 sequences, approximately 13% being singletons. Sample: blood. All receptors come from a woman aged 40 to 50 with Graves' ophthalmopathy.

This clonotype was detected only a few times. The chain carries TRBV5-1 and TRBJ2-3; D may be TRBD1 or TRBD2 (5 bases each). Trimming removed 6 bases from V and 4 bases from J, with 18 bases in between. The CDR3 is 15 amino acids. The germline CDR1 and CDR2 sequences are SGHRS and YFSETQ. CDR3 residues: CASTLKGSGADTQYF. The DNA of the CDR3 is TGCGCCAGCACTCTTAAGGGGAGCGGCGCAGATACGCAGTATTTT.

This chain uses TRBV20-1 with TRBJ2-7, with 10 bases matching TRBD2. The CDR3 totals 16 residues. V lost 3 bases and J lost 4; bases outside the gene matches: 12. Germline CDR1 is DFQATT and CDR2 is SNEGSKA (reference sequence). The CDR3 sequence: CSASRLAGVSMYEQYF. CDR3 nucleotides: TGCAGTGCTAGTCGGCTAGCGGGAGTTTCGATGTACGAGCAGTACTTC.

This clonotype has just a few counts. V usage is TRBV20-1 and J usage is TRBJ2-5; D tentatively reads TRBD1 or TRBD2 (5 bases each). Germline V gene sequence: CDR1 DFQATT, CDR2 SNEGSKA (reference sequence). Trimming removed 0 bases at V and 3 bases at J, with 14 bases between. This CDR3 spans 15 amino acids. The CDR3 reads CSARDGRDPKETQYF. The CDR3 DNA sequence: TGCAGTGCTAGAGATGGTCGGGACCCAAAAGAGACCCAGTACTTC.

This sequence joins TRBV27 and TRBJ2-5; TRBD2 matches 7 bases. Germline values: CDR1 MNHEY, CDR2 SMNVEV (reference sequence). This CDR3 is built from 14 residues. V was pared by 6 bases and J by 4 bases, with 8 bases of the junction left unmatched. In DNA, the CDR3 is TGTGCCAGCAGAGACATCGGGAGGTTAGAGACCCAGTACTTC. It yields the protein CASRDIGRLETQYF.

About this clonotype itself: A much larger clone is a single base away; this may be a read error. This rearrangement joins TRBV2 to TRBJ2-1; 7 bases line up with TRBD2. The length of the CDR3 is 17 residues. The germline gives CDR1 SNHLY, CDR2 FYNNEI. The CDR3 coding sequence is TGTGCCAGCAGCATAACAGCGGGGTCAAGCTCCTACGATGAGCAGTTCTTC. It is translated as CASSITAGSSSYDEQFF.